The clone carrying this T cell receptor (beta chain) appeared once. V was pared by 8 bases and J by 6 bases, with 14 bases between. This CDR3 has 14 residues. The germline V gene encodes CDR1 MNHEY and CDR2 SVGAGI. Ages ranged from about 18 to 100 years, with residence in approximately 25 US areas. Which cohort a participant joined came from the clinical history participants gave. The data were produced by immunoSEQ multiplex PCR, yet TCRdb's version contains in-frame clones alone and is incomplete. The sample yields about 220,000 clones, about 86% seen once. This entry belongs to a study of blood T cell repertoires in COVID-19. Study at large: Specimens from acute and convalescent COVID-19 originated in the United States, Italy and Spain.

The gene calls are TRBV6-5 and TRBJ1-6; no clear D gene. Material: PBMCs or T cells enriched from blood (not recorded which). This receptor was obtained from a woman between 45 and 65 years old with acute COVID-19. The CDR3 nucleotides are TGTGCCAGCCTAGTCCTAGCTCCTAATTCACCCCTCCACTTT. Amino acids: CASLVLAPNSPLHF.